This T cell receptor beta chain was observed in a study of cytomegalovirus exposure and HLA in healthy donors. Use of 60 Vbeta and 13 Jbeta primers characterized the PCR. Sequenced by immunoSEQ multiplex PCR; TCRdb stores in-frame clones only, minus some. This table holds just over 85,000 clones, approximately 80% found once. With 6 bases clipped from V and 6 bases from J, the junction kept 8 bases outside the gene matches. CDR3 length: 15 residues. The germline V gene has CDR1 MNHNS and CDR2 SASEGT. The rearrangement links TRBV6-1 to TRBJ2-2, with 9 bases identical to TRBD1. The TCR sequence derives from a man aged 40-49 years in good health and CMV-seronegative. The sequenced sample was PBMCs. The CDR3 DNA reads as TGTGCCAGCAGACCGGGACAGGGTGGATCCGGGGAGCTGTTTTTT. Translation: CASRPGQGGSGELFF.